Each of the 14 T cell receptor beta chains below was sequenced from the same sample in a study of cytomegalovirus exposure and HLA in healthy donors (dated by TCRdb to about 2017). The method behind the library was the immunoSEQ multiplex PCR assay. For the multiplex PCR, a mixture combining 60 forward primers for TCR Vbeta segments and 13 reverse primers for TCR Jbeta segments was used. This is the immuneACCESS table as TCRdb keeps it, with only in-frame sequences that have V and J called. A part of the clones is gone; compared with another copy, unresolved V genes explain less than half, and the rest is unexplained. The sample table shows 70,000 to 85,000 clones, and approximately 66% are seen once. More than 3.5% of the sample lies in the top ten. The specimen sequenced was PBMCs. The origin of the receptors is a male donor in good health and CMV-seropositive.

The chain carries TRBV2 and TRBJ1-1; D is ambiguous. Trimming took 8 bases from V and 1 from J, leaving 11 bases between them. In germline, CDR1 is SNHLY, CDR2 FYNNEI. The CDR3 loop spans 13 amino acids. This CDR3 is CASGRRTNTEAFF. Written as DNA, the CDR3 is TGTGCCAGCGGGAGACGAACGAACACTGAAGCTTTCTTT. The full variable domain, its missing parts supplied by reference TRBV2 and TRBJ1-1, is EPEVTQTPSHQVTQMGQEVILRCVPISNHLYFYWYRQILGQKVEFLVSFYNNEISEKSEIFDDQFSVERPDGSNFTLKIRSTKLEDSAMYFCASGRRTNTEAFFGQGTRLTVV.

This clone turned up a few times. This chain joins TRBV27 and TRBJ2-1, with unresolved D. Germline CDR1 is MNHEY and CDR2 is SMNVEV (reference sequence). With 1 base removed from V and 10 bases from J, the gap between germline ends came to 14 bases. CDR3 length: 14 residues. CDR3 sequence: CASSLLLPFEEQFF. CDR3 DNA sequence: TGTGCCAGCAGTTTATTGCTACCCTTCGAGGAGCAGTTCTTC.

The chain employs TRBV18 and TRBJ2-7; 11 nucleotides line up with TRBD2. Looked up from germline, CDR1 is KGHSH and CDR2 is LQKENI. The CDR3 has 16 amino acids. Unmatched junction bases numbered 10, after V lost 0 bases and J lost 9 bases. Written as DNA, the CDR3 is TGTGCCAGCTCACCACCTGGACTAGCGGGCCCCGGTGTGCAGTACTTC. Protein product: CASSPPGLAGPGVQYF.

This chain links TRBV30 with TRBJ2-7; weak D call: TRBD1 (6 bases). Per the germline V gene, CDR1 is GTSNPN and CDR2 is SVGIG (reference sequence). Trimming shortened V by 5 bases and J by 5 bases, and 19 bases separated the two germline ends. The CDR3 totals 14 residues. The CDR3 DNA follows: TGTGCCTGGCTACGGGCAGGGGAAGTTAACGAGCAGTACTTC. Translation gives CAWLRAGEVNEQYF.

The rearrangement links TRBV11-2 to TRBJ2-1; weak D call: TRBD2 (6 bases). Germline V lookup: CDR1 SGHAT, CDR2 FQNNGV. CDR3 length: 15 amino acids. The germline V and J ends were trimmed by 5 bases and 5 bases, with 16 bases remaining between them. The CDR3 protein is CASSRGAGSHNEQFF. The CDR3 nucleotides are TGTGCCAGCAGCCGCGGGGCAGGGAGCCACAATGAGCAGTTCTTC.

The CDR3: CSCIADTYEQYF. In DNA form, the CDR3 reads TGCTCGTGCATAGCGGATACCTACGAGCAGTACTTC. The V gene is TRBV29-1, the J gene TRBJ2-7; D is possibly TRBD2 (6 bases). Germline V lookup: CDR1 SQVTM, CDR2 ANQGSEA. This CDR3 is built from 12 residues.

In its sample, this clone ranks as medium-sized. This chain links TRBV6-1 with TRBJ1-5, with TRBD1 matching 9 bases. Germline V CDR1 and CDR2: MNHNS, SASEGT. The CDR3 length is 14 residues. V lost 7 bases, J lost 4 bases, and 5 bases stayed unmatched. CDR3 in amino acids: CASIPTGGNQPQHF. DNA of the CDR3: TGTGCCAGCATCCCGACAGGGGGAAATCAGCCCCAGCATTTT.

The count of this clone is one. This chain uses TRBV11-2 with TRBJ2-7, with TRBD1 matching over 7 bases. Germline CDR1 is SGHAT and CDR2 is FQNNGV. There are 14 residues in the CDR3. The V and J ends lost 1 base and 2 bases, in that order; junction bases with no gene match: 2. CDR3 sequence (DNA): TGTGCCAGCAGCTTAGGAACAGGGGCCTACGAGCAGTACTTC. Translating it yields CASSLGTGAYEQYF.

This chain connects TRBV27 to TRBJ2-1; TRBD2 aligns across 8 bases. The length of the CDR3 is 15 residues. The V and J ends lost 7 bases and 8 bases, in that order; junction bases with no gene match: 13. Germline CDR1 MNHEY, CDR2 SMNVEV (reference sequence). CDR3 DNA: TGTGCCAGCACCGATACCGGGACTAGTAGCGATGAGCAGTTCTTC. This codes for CASTDTGTSSDEQFF.

Of note for this clone: A read error may account for a junction end that differs from germline. V and J are TRBV6-1 and TRBJ1-6; D unresolved. CDR1 and CDR2 (germline): MNHNS, SASEGT. The CDR3 runs to 15 residues. The CDR3 reads CSSTLAAGSNSPLHF. DNA of the CDR3: TGTTCCAGCACCCTGGCCGCGGGGTCTAATTCACCCCTCCACTTT.

This clone came up a few times. The chain has TRBV5-1 and TRBJ2-7; 9 bases match TRBD1. J gave up 0 bases and V 0 bases, and 7 bases lay outside the gene matches. The CDR3 extends over 17 amino acids. Germline V gene sequence: CDR1 SGHRS, CDR2 YFSETQ. The CDR3 DNA follows: TGCGCCAGCAGCTTGGGTCCCGGGACAGGGATCTCCTACGAGCAGTACTTC. Translation gives CASSLGPGTGISYEQYF.

Comment on this clone: One junction end does not reproduce the germline sequence, and a read error may be involved. This chain joins TRBV19 and TRBJ2-7, with a tentative D call TRBD1 (6 bases). The germline V gene has CDR1 LNHDA and CDR2 SQIVND (reference sequence). The CDR3 runs 14 residues. CDR3 loop: CASSMSLGANEQYF. In DNA, the CDR3 is TGTGCCAGTAGTATGTCCCTGGGGGCCAACGAGCAGTACTTT.

This chain joins TRBV29-1 and TRBJ1-1; D is possibly TRBD1 (6 bases). The CDR3 consists of 12 residues. Per germline, CDR1 SQVTM and CDR2 ANQGSEA. Deletions cut 7 bases from V and 1 base from J, with 10 bases between. The DNA for the CDR3 is TGCAGCGCGGGGGGCGGGAACACTGAAGCTTTCTTT. It codes for CSAGGGNTEAFF.

This clone turned up a few times. The chain uses TRBV9 and TRBJ1-3; the match to TRBD1 covers 12 bases. Germline values: CDR1 SGDLS, CDR2 YYNGEE. V gave up 1 base and J gave up 0 bases; unmatched junction bases: 8. The CDR3 length is 19 residues. The CDR3 is CASSVRDRGRGRSGNTIYF. The CDR3 bases are TGTGCCAGCAGCGTACGGGACAGGGGGCGCGGGCGCTCTGGAAACACCATATATTTT.